The rows below give T cell receptor beta chains drawn from one sample of a study of OX40 agonist ivuxolimab in advanced cancers. The assay was immunoSEQ multiplex PCR, and TCRdb's table has in-frame clones only and misses some. The sample shows around 12,000 clones, 87% of them seen only once. The starting material was CD4+ or CD8+ T cells sorted from blood, obtained in a trial of the OX40 agonist ivuxolimab. These receptors were collected from an adult with an advanced solid tumor such as melanoma, head and neck, liver or kidney cancer. The CDR3 runs from the conserved cysteine through the conserved F or W. A D gene is named only where the DNA matches it firmly.

v_gene,d_gene,j_gene,CDR3aa
TRBV30,.,TRBJ1-1,CAWSLSPITEAFF
TRBV19,.,TRBJ2-5,CASSKWLADTQYF
TRBV18,.,TRBJ2-1,CASSPPPGGPYNEQFF
TRBV7-2,.,TRBJ2-1,CASSPLNWPYNEQFF
TRBV7-9,.,TRBJ2-5,CASSWVGETQYF
TRBV4-3,.,TRBJ2-3,CASSQDRGRGRLDTQYF
TRBV4-3,TRBD2,TRBJ2-7,CASSQELAETYEQYF
TRBV15,TRBD1,TRBJ2-7,CATSLTGGREQYF
TRBV7-7,.,TRBJ2-7,CASSPSQGAYEQYF
TRBV9,TRBD1,TRBJ1-1,CASSKTGGTEAFF
TRBV4-3,.,TRBJ2-7,CASSQVLGADQNEQYF
TRBV10-3,TRBD2,TRBJ2-3,CAISERASGSTDTQYF
TRBV29-1,TRBD2,TRBJ2-7,CSVELAGSTSYEQYF
TRBV4-3,TRBD2,TRBJ2-7,CASSQEGTSGFYEQYF
TRBV4-1,.,TRBJ2-6,CASSQEFSGANVLTF
TRBV19,.,TRBJ1-1,CASSWTKNTEAFF
TRBV28,.,TRBJ1-1,CASSFMNTEAFF
TRBV19,.,TRBJ2-7,CASSILAGDFSYEQYF
TRBV2,TRBD2,TRBJ2-3,CASRERLAGGMDTQYF
TRBV5-5,TRBD2,TRBJ2-2,CASSPSGLAGVLGTGELFF
TRBV27,.,TRBJ2-1,CASSFRIDQQFF
TRBV28,.,TRBJ2-7,CACSRGASYEQYF
TRBV28,TRBD2,TRBJ2-3,CASTLPGGETDTQYF
TRBV7-6,TRBD1,TRBJ2-5,CASSPDRVLWLETQYF
TRBV5-1,.,TRBJ1-1,CASSLGGGGAEAFF
TRBV7-9,TRBD2,TRBJ2-3,CASSSGLAGTDTQYF
TRBV7-3,.,TRBJ2-5,CASSLGTRETQYF
TRBV29-1,.,TRBJ2-3,CSVPGTDTQYF
TRBV11-3,.,TRBJ2-7,CASSSGQNVEQYF
TRBV7-9,TRBD2,.,CASSTSGSSHEQYF
TRBV11-2,.,TRBJ2-1,CASSLLGLSHNEQFF
TRBV4-2,TRBD2,TRBJ2-7,CASSRGLAGSEQYF
TRBV19,TRBD2,TRBJ2-1,CASVGLAGVRDEQFF
TRBV30,.,TRBJ2-1,CAWRRPAGLSYNEQFF
TRBV6-6,.,TRBJ2-5,CASSYSLETQYF
TRBV30,.,TRBJ1-2,CAWLGVAGSYGYTF
TRBV30,.,TRBJ2-1,CAWRDMGEQFF
TRBV11-3,.,TRBJ1-6,CASSSLGGRSYNSPLHF
TRBV6-5,.,TRBJ2-5,CASSYLGPENQYF
TRBV19,TRBD1,TRBJ2-7,CASSLGTGPTYEQYF
TRBV7-2,.,TRBJ1-1,CASSLVDTGLWAFF
TRBV11-2,TRBD1,TRBJ2-7,CASSAAGTARDEQYF
TRBV6-6,.,TRBJ1-5,CASLRGVGQPQHF
TRBV6-1,.,TRBJ1-4,CASSEGIGATNEKLFF
TRBV20-1,.,TRBJ1-2,CSASMDYGYTF
TRBV7-6,TRBD2,TRBJ2-7,CASSSRREGPYEQYF
TRBV19,.,TRBJ1-2,CATRTRVGYTF
TRBV6-1,.,TRBJ2-7,CASSVGVGASEQYF
TRBV14,TRBD2,TRBJ2-7,CASSPGGSLYEQYF
TRBV7-6,TRBD2,TRBJ2-7,CASSSGLAYEQYF
TRBV28,.,TRBJ2-1,CASSPRPTVYNEQFF
TRBV27,TRBD2,TRBJ2-5,CASRPRTSGVQETQYF
TRBV7-9,.,TRBJ2-7,CASSQFSYEQYF
TRBV27,TRBD1,TRBJ2-1,CASSPNRGLAEQFF
TRBV4-3,.,TRBJ2-7,CASSQDLRYEQYF
TRBV5-1,.,TRBJ1-1,CASSTAVLNTEAFF
TRBV29-1,TRBD2,TRBJ2-7,CSVELAGTYEQYF
TRBV7-9,.,TRBJ2-5,CASSLADRKQETQYF